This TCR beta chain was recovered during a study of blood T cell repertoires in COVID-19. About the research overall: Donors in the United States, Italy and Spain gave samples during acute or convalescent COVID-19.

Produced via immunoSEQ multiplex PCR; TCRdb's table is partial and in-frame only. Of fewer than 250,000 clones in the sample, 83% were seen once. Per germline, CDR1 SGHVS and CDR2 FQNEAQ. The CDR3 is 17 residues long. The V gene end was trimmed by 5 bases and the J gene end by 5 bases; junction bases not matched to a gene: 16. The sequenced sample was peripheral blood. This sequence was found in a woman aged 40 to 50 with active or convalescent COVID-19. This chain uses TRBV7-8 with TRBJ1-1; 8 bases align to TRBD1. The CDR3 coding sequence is TGTGCCAGCAGCCTCAGCGGACAGGGAAACCCGAGGACTGAAGCTTTCTTT. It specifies CASSLSGQGNPRTEAFF.